The next 32 T cell receptor beta chains were all read from a single sample in a study of blood T cell repertoires in COVID-19 (dated by TCRdb to 2020 to 2021). Library preparation was by the immunoSEQ multiplex PCR assay. The table comes from immuneACCESS by way of TCRdb, which keeps in-frame sequences with V and J called. Part of the clones is missing from these tables; in studies checked, under half for an unresolved V gene and the rest for unknown reasons. This sample lists 180,000 or so clones; 75% to 90% were detected once. The biggest ten clones account for approximately 4% of the sample. Source material: PBMCs or T cells enriched from blood (not recorded which). Receptors were obtained from a woman in her forties or fifties who had recovered from COVID-19.

This clone was observed a few times. The chain uses TRBV5-6 and TRBJ2-3, with a weak D call TRBD1 (6 bases). The germline gives CDR1 SGHDT, CDR2 YYEEEE. CDR3 length equals 15 residues. Trimming took 5 bases from V and 0 from J, leaving 13 bases between them. Here the CDR3 reads CASRETGFSTDTQYF. The DNA for the CDR3 is TGTGCCAGCAGGGAGACAGGATTTAGCACAGATACGCAGTATTTT. Full variable domain (remainder filled in from reference TRBV5-6 and TRBJ2-3): DAGVTQSPTHLIKTRGQQVTLRCSPKSGHDTVSWYQQALGQGPQFIFQYYEEEERQRGNFPDRFSGHQFPNYSSELNVNALLLGDSALYLCASRETGFSTDTQYFGPGTRLTVL.

The chain uses TRBV11-1 and TRBJ1-5, with a tentative D call TRBD1 (5 bases). Germline lookup yields CDR1 SGHAT and CDR2 FQDESV (reference sequence). The CDR3 consists of 13 residues. V lost 5 bases and J 6 bases, leaving 11 bases between the germline ends. The CDR3 reads CASSASTGQPQHF. The DNA for the CDR3 is TGTGCCAGCAGCGCGTCCACAGGTCAGCCCCAGCATTTT.

This chain uses TRBV19 with TRBJ2-2; 11 nucleotides match TRBD2. Per the germline V gene, CDR1 is LNHDA and CDR2 is SQIVND (reference sequence). V trimming: 5 bases; J trimming: 8 bases; junction bases outside the gene matches: 7. The CDR3 loop spans 15 amino acids. The CDR3 loop reads CASSPASGGSGELFF. For the CDR3, the DNA is TGTGCCAGTAGTCCTGCTAGCGGGGGGTCTGGGGAGCTGTTTTTT.

The chain employs TRBV19 and TRBJ1-4; 7 nucleotides match TRBD1. The CDR3 loop spans 13 amino acids. V lost 8 bases and J lost 5; bases outside the gene matches: 5. Per germline, CDR1 LNHDA and CDR2 SQIVND (reference sequence). CDR3: CASSTGWNEKLFF. CDR3 bases: TGTGCCAGTTCGACAGGGTGGAATGAAAAACTGTTTTTT.

This sequence joins TRBV5-1 and TRBJ1-2; TRBD1 matches at 7 bases. The J segment lost 8 bases and the V segment lost 4 bases, leaving 17 bases of the junction unmatched. Germline V lookup: CDR1 SGHRS, CDR2 YFSETQ. This CDR3 has 16 residues. The CDR3 region has the DNA TGCGCCAGCAGCGCGGGACAGCCTGCCAAGCTGGGGGGCTACACCTTC. It codes for CASSAGQPAKLGGYTF.

CDR3 in amino acids: CASSSIRQSDEQFF. As DNA, the CDR3 is TGTGCCAGTAGTTCTATAAGACAGAGCGATGAGCAGTTCTTC. V and J are TRBV19 and TRBJ2-1; TRBD1 might be the D (5 bases). The CDR3 is 14 residues long. The V gene's germline CDR1 is LNHDA and CDR2 SQIVND (reference sequence). Trimming removed 5 bases from V and 8 bases from J, with 16 bases in between.

This clone was observed once. The chain combines TRBV10-1 with TRBJ2-1; 8 nucleotides align to TRBD2. The V and J ends lost 0 bases and 9 bases, in that order; junction bases with no gene match: 10. CDR3 size: 16 residues. Germline CDR1 WNHNN, CDR2 SYGVQD (reference sequence). The CDR3 spells CASSESIGRGDFEQFF. The CDR3 nucleotides read TGCGCCAGCAGTGAGTCGATTGGGCGGGGGGACTTTGAGCAGTTCTTC.

This clone was counted once. The chain uses TRBV30 and TRBJ1-2; 7 bases match TRBD1. CDR3 length: 13 residues. Germline V gene data show CDR1 as GTSNPN and CDR2 as SVGIG (reference sequence). V dropped 1 base and J dropped 6; count of bases not matched to a gene: 5. The CDR3 region is CAWSGGTDHGYTF. The CDR3 nucleotides are TGTGCCTGGAGTGGAGGGACAGACCATGGCTACACCTTC.

The V gene is TRBV7-3, the J gene TRBJ2-3; TRBD2 matches at 10 bases. Germline trimming cut 4 bases from V and 0 bases from J; bases unmatched to any gene: 4. This CDR3 contains 16 residues. Germline V gene sequence: CDR1 SGHTA, CDR2 FQGTGA. The CDR3 spells CASSSRAGGSTDTQYF. CDR3 DNA: TGTGCCAGCAGCTCCAGAGCGGGGGGGAGCACAGATACGCAGTATTTT.

Here the CDR3 DNA reads TGCAGTGCGGGGGCTGGGAACATTCAGTACTTC. Its protein is CSAGAGNIQYF. The rearrangement uses TRBV20-1 and TRBJ2-4; possibly TRBD1 for D (6 bases). Germline lookup yields CDR1 DFQATT and CDR2 SNEGSKA (reference sequence). The CDR3 runs 11 residues. V was clipped by 6 bases and J by 7 bases, with 10 bases between them.

This clone was recorded only once. V usage is TRBV5-4 and J usage is TRBJ2-6; 7 positions agree with TRBD2. This CDR3 contains 16 residues. With 4 bases clipped from V and 1 base from J, the junction kept 5 bases outside the gene matches. Germline V gives CDR1 SGHNT, CDR2 YYREEE (reference sequence). CDR3 protein: CASSRGGASGANVLTF. As DNA, the CDR3 is TGTGCCAGCAGCCGGGGAGGGGCGTCTGGGGCCAACGTCCTGACTTTC.

This clone was picked up one time. The gene calls are TRBV6-5 and TRBJ1-1; D is undetermined. Trimming pared 6 bases from V and 3 bases from J, leaving 11 bases between. The CDR3 sequence is 13 residues long. From germline, CDR1 is MNHEY and CDR2 SVGAGI. Here the CDR3 DNA reads TGTGCCAGCAGCGGTAGCTGGTACACTGAAGCTTTCTTT. Translation: CASSGSWYTEAFF.

This chain connects TRBV7-2 to TRBJ1-5; 11 bases map to TRBD1. There are 13 residues in the CDR3. The V gene's germline CDR1 is SGHTA and CDR2 FQGNSA. Trimming cost V 1 base and J 10 bases; bases outside gene matches: 0. CDR3 amino acids: CASSLGTGGPQHF. CDR3 nucleotide sequence: TGTGCCAGCAGCTTAGGGACAGGGGGCCCCCAGCATTTT. Combining the CDR3 with reference TRBV7-2 and TRBJ1-5 gives the whole variable domain GAGVSQSPSNKVTEKGKDVELRCDPISGHTALYWYRQSLGQGLEFLIYFQGNSAPDKSGLPSDRFSAERTGGSVSTLTIQRTQQEDSAVYLCASSLGTGGPQHFGDGTRLSIL.

This chain connects TRBV15 to TRBJ1-6, with 7 bases that match TRBD1. The ends lost 6 bases at V and 10 bases at J; junction bases unmatched: 9. This CDR3 comprises 14 residues. Germline V gene data show CDR1 as LNHNV and CDR2 as YYDKDF (reference sequence). CDR3 in amino acids: CATSNRGVESPLHF. The CDR3 DNA follows: TGTGCCACCAGTAACAGGGGTGTGGAATCACCCCTCCACTTT.

This chain joins TRBV28 and TRBJ1-5; 7 nucleotides agree with TRBD1. From germline, CDR1 is MDHEN and CDR2 SYDVKM. Trimming removed 3 bases from V and 3 bases from J; junction bases left unmatched: 8. The CDR3 covers 16 residues. CDR3 in DNA: TGTGCCAGCAGTTTCCCGGGACAGCTGAACAATCAGCCCCAGCATTTT. Translated: CASSFPGQLNNQPQHF.

The chain joins TRBV27 to TRBJ1-1, with D perhaps matching TRBD1 (5 bases). The CDR3 runs to 13 residues. Trimming shortened V by 3 bases and J by 11 bases, and 16 bases separated the two germline ends. CDR1 and CDR2 from the germline V gene are MNHEY and SMNVEV (reference sequence). This chain's CDR3 is CASSLRTRDAAFF. In DNA form, the CDR3 reads TGTGCCAGCAGTTTGAGGACACGTGATGCGGCTTTCTTT.

This clone showed up just a few times. The V call is TRBV9, the J call TRBJ1-2; the D is unclear. Germline V gene sequence: CDR1 SGDLS, CDR2 YYNGEE. Trimming removed 4 bases from V and 4 bases from J, with 8 bases in between. The CDR3 loop spans 12 amino acids. The CDR3 spells CASSPNSYGYTF. The CDR3 region has the DNA TGTGCCAGCAGCCCCAACAGCTATGGCTACACCTTC.

V gene TRBV25-1 combines with J gene TRBJ2-5; 10 bases match TRBD1. The CDR3 loop spans 15 amino acids. The V gene's germline CDR1 is MGHDK and CDR2 SYGVNS. The V gene end was trimmed by 6 bases and the J gene end by 5 bases; junction bases not matched to a gene: 9. This chain's CDR3 is CASSPGQGSLETQYF. In nucleotides, the CDR3 is TGTGCCAGCAGCCCGGGACAGGGGAGTCTGGAGACCCAGTACTTC.

The chain couples TRBV10-3 to TRBJ1-2, with D tentatively TRBD1 (5 bases). This CDR3 is built from 14 residues. Germline V lookup: CDR1 ENHRY, CDR2 SYGVKD. Trimming pared 2 bases from V and 6 bases from J, leaving 13 bases between. CDR3 in amino acids: CAISEGAELHGYTF. DNA for the CDR3: TGTGCCATCAGTGAGGGGGCGGAACTACATGGCTACACCTTC.

The J gene is TRBJ2-2, the V gene TRBV5-1; 8 bases match TRBD1. The CDR3 runs 17 residues. CDR1 SGHRS and CDR2 YFSETQ come from the germline V gene. Trimming took 0 bases from V and 3 from J; bases not matched to a gene: 7. The CDR3: CASSLGRTGRHTGELFF. CDR3 nucleotide sequence: TGCGCCAGCAGCTTGGGACGGACAGGGAGACACACCGGGGAGCTGTTTTTT.

The chain recombines TRBV9 with TRBJ2-1, with 13 bases matching TRBD2. CDR1 is SGDLS and CDR2 is YYNGEE in the germline V gene. The CDR3 contains 15 residues. Losses at the gene ends were 3 bases for V and 9 bases for J; bases not matched to a gene: 6. The CDR3 sequence is CASSDRLAGGSEQFF. The CDR3 nucleotides read TGTGCCAGCAGCGACCGACTAGCGGGAGGAAGTGAGCAGTTCTTC. Full variable domain (missing parts from reference TRBV9 and TRBJ2-1): DSGVTQTPKHLITATGQRVTLRCSPRSGDLSVYWYQQSLDQGLQFLIQYYNGEERAKGNILERFSAQQFPDLHSELNLSSLELGDSALYFCASSDRLAGGSEQFFGPGTRLTVL.

The chain recombines TRBV5-1 with TRBJ2-1, with 11 bases lining up with TRBD2. V was clipped by 3 bases and J by 6 bases; unmatched bases: 2. Germline assignment: CDR1 SGHRS and CDR2 YFSETQ. The CDR3 extends over 14 amino acids. The CDR3, as DNA: TGCGCCAGCAGCTCCGGGACTAGCGGCAATGAGCAGTTCTTC. This codes for CASSSGTSGNEQFF.

The chain links TRBV30 to TRBJ1-5; D gene uncertain. Looked up from germline, CDR1 is GTSNPN and CDR2 is SVGIG (reference sequence). There are 13 residues in the CDR3. Trimming took off 2 bases at V and 7 bases at J, with 12 bases between the two ends. The CDR3 region is CAWSWRMEQPQHF. The CDR3 DNA follows: TGTGCCTGGAGTTGGCGAATGGAGCAGCCCCAGCATTTT.

The V call is TRBV28, the J call TRBJ1-5; 10 bases map to TRBD1. CDR1 MDHEN and CDR2 SYDVKM come from the germline V gene. The CDR3 length is 19 residues. Trimming took 5 bases from V and 5 from J; bases not matched to a gene: 18. The CDR3 protein is CASSGTPRDRGSLDQPQHF. The CDR3 region has the DNA TGTGCCAGCAGTGGGACCCCCCGGGACAGGGGATCTTTGGATCAGCCCCAGCATTTT.

The J gene is TRBJ1-2, the V gene TRBV2, with 9 bases aligning to TRBD1. Looked up from germline, CDR1 is SNHLY and CDR2 is FYNNEI. This CDR3 spans 14 amino acids. V lost 4 bases to trimming and J lost 5 bases; unmatched junction nucleotides: 5. CDR3 region: CASSVSTGGYGYTF. Written as DNA, the CDR3 is TGTGCCAGCAGTGTTTCGACAGGGGGGTATGGCTACACCTTC.

The chain carries TRBV29-1 and TRBJ1-3; 7 bases map to TRBD1. With V trimmed by 4 bases and J by 7 bases, 4 bases remained unmatched. Germline lookup yields CDR1 SQVTM and CDR2 ANQGSEA. This CDR3 region has 12 residues. CDR3 nucleotides: TGCAGCGTTGGCCCAGGGGGGAACACCATATATTTT. The encoded protein is CSVGPGGNTIYF.

The rearrangement joins TRBV5-4 to TRBJ1-4; possible D gene TRBD1, 5 bases. With 0 bases removed from V and 5 bases from J, the gap between germline ends came to 11 bases. CDR1 is SGHNT, CDR2 YYREEE, per germline (reference sequence). The CDR3 has 15 residues. For the CDR3, the DNA is TGTGCCAGCAGCTTGGGAGGGGCGGGGAATGAAAAACTGTTTTTT. Translation gives CASSLGGAGNEKLFF.

The genes are TRBV11-3 and TRBJ1-1; D is unclear. Trimming pared 2 bases from V and 0 bases from J, leaving 7 bases between. Germline CDR1 SGHNT, CDR2 YENEEA. CDR3 size: 14 residues. The CDR3: CASSLRNMNTEAFF. The CDR3 DNA is TGTGCCAGCAGCTTACGTAACATGAACACTGAAGCTTTCTTT.

The chain is built from TRBV6-5 and TRBJ2-2; tentatively, D is TRBD2 (5 bases). V was shortened by 4 bases and J by 5 bases, with 8 bases between the two germline ends. CDR3 size: 13 residues. The germline V gene has CDR1 MNHEY and CDR2 SVGAGI. The CDR3, as DNA: TGTGCCAGCAGTTCGGGATCGACCGGGGAGCTGTTTTTT. This translates into CASSSGSTGELFF.

The V call is TRBV29-1, the J call TRBJ1-3, with 7 positions matching TRBD1. The CDR3 is made up of 14 amino acids. V shed 4 bases, J shed 3 bases, and the junction held 6 bases outside the gene matches. Germline CDR1 and CDR2: SQVTM and ANQGSEA. CDR3 region: CSVGKGAGGNTIYF. CDR3 sequence (DNA): TGCAGCGTTGGGAAGGGGGCGGGTGGAAACACCATATATTTT.

The V and J genes are TRBV28 and TRBJ1-6; 8 bases agree with TRBD1. The CDR3 contains 16 residues. V shed 6 bases and J 7 bases; nucleotides not matched to a gene: 11. Germline V gene sequence: CDR1 MDHEN, CDR2 SYDVKM. This CDR3 is CASRSSGQGGNSPLHF. CDR3 DNA sequence: TGTGCCAGCAGATCTTCCGGACAGGGAGGCAATTCACCCCTCCACTTT.

The rearrangement joins TRBV6-5 to TRBJ1-2; D unresolved. This CDR3 region has 12 residues. Germline V lookup: CDR1 MNHEY, CDR2 SVGAGI. The V and J ends lost 4 bases and 2 bases respectively, with 5 bases between them. CDR3 coding DNA: TGTGCCAGCAGTTTCGGGAACTATGGCTACACCTTC. Amino acids: CASSFGNYGYTF.